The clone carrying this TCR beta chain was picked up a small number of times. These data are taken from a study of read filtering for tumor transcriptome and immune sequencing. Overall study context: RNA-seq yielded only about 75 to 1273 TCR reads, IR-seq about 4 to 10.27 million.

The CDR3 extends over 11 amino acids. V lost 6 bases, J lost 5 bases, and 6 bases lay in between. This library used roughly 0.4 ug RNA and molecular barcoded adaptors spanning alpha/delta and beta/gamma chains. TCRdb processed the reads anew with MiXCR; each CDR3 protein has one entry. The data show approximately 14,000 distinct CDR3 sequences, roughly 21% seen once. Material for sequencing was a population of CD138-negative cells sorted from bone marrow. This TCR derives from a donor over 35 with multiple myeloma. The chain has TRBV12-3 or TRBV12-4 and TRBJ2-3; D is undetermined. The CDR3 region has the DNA TGTGCCAGCAGCTCCGGAGATACGCAGTATTTT. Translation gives CASSSGDTQYF.